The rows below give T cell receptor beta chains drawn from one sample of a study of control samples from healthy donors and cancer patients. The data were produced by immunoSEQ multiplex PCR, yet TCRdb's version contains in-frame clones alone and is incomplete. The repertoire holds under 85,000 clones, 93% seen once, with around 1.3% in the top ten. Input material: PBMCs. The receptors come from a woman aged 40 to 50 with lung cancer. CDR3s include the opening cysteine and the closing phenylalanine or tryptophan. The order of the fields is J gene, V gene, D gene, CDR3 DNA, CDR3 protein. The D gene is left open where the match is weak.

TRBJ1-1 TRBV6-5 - TGTGCCAGCAAACGAGGGGGCACTGAAGCTTTCTTT CASKRGGTEAFF
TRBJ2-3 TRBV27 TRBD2 TGTGCCAGCAGTCCAGGGCGGGGGTACTTCCACACAGATACGCAGTATTTT CASSPGRGYFHTDTQYF
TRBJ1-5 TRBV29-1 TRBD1 TGCAGCGTTGAAGATACCGACAGGGAGAATCAGCCCCAGCATTTT CSVEDTDRENQPQHF
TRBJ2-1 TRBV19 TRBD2 TGTGCCAGTAAGACTAGCGGGGGTACCTACAATGAGCAGTTCTTC CASKTSGGTYNEQFF
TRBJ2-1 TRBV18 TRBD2 TGTGCCAGCTCACTTACTAGGGCGGCGGGGGGCAACAATGAGCAGTTCTTC CASSLTRAAGGNNEQFF
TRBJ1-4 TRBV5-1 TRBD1 TGCGCCAGCAGCTTGGCCGGGACAGTTAATGAAAAACTGTTTTTT CASSLAGTVNEKLFF
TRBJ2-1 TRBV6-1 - TGTGCCAGCAGAGAACTAGGAGTCGGGCGCGGATACAATGAGCAGTTCTTC CASRELGVGRGYNEQFF
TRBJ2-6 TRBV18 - TGTGCCAGCTCACCAATTGGGGGGCCTGGGGCCAACGTCCTGACTTTC CASSPIGGPGANVLTF
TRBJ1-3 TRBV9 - TGTGCCAGCAGCGGAACAGGGTCTGGAAACACCATATATTTT CASSGTGSGNTIYF
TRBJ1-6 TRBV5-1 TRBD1 TGCGCCAGCAGCGGAGGACAGGGGCAAACCTATAATTCACCCCTCCACTTT CASSGGQGQTYNSPLHF
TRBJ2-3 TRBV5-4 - TGTGCCAGCAGCTTGTTCCTCGGGGGCCCGGGAGATACGCAGTATTTT CASSLFLGGPGDTQYF
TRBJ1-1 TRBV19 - TGTGCCAGTAGTAGGGGATTCCCTGAAGCTTTCTTT CASSRGFPEAFF
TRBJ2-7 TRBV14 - TGTGCCAGCAGCCAAGTCAGGAACAGAGAGCAGTACTTC CASSQVRNREQYF
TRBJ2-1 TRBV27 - TGTGCCAGCAGTTTATTACGGTCGGGACAACTTCGGAATGAGCAGTTCTTC CASSLLRSGQLRNEQFF
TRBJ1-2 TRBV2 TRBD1 TGTGCCAGCATCCCGGGACAGGGGGTATTTCGGCGGGATGGCTACACCTTC CASIPGQGVFRRDGYTF
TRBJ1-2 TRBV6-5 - TGTGCCAGCAGTTACTCGGAAGGGACCTATGGCTACACCTTC CASSYSEGTYGYTF
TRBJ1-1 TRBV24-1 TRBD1 TGTGCCACCAGGGGCCGGACAGGGGCTACGAACACTGAAGCTTTCTTT CATRGRTGATNTEAFF
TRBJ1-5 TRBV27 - TGTGCCAGCAGCCCTTTGAGGGATCAGCCCCAGCATTTT CASSPLRDQPQHF
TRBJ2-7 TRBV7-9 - TGTGCCAGCGGGGTTGGGAACGAGCAGTACTTC CASGVGNEQYF
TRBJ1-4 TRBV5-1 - TGCGCCAGCAGCTTGGCCCCGGCAACTAATGAAAAACTGTTTTTT CASSLAPATNEKLFF
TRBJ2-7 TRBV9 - TGTGCCAGCAGCGTAGGTGGTGTATCCTACGAGCAGTACTTC CASSVGGVSYEQYF
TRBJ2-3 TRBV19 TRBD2 TGTGCCAGTAGTAAACTAGCGGCCAACACAGATACGCAGTATTTT CASSKLAANTDTQYF